One sample yielded the 3 T cell receptor beta chains listed below, sequenced in a study of T cell repertoires in cytomegalovirus infection. TCRdb processed the reads anew with MiXCR; each CDR3 protein has one entry. This sample has some 440,000 distinct CDR3 sequences; roughly a third occur once, and the top ten carry 12% to 15%. Sequencing was carried out using PBMCs. Receptors were obtained from a human donor in good health (CMV status not recorded). Some clones in this sample may be carry-over from other donors' samples.

V usage is TRBV19 and J usage is TRBJ1-5, with unresolved D. The V and J ends lost 2 bases and 5 bases respectively, with 4 bases between them. The V gene's germline CDR1 is LNHDA and CDR2 SQIVND (reference sequence). This CDR3 is 12 amino acids long. CDR3 sequence reads: CASSIWDQPQHF. In DNA, the CDR3 is TGTGCCAGTAGTATATGGGATCAGCCCCAGCATTTT.

The chain joins TRBV27 to TRBJ1-2, with D possibly matching TRBD1 (5 bases). This CDR3 comprises 14 residues. The ends were cut back, 5 bases at V and 3 bases at J, with 13 bases in the middle. The germline CDR1 and CDR2 sequences are MNHEY and SMNVEV (reference sequence). The CDR3 reads CASSLRSGDYGYTF. DNA of the CDR3: TGTGCCAGCAGTCTAAGATCGGGGGACTATGGCTACACCTTC.

This clonotype was seen ten or more times. The genes are TRBV7-8 and TRBJ1-5; no clear D gene. Trimming took 3 bases from V and 1 from J, leaving 4 bases between them. This CDR3 contains 13 residues. CDR1 is SGHVS and CDR2 is FQNEAQ in the germline V gene. The CDR3 coding sequence is TGTGCCAGCAGCTTCGAAAGCAATCAGCCCCAGCATTTT. It yields the protein CASSFESNQPQHF.